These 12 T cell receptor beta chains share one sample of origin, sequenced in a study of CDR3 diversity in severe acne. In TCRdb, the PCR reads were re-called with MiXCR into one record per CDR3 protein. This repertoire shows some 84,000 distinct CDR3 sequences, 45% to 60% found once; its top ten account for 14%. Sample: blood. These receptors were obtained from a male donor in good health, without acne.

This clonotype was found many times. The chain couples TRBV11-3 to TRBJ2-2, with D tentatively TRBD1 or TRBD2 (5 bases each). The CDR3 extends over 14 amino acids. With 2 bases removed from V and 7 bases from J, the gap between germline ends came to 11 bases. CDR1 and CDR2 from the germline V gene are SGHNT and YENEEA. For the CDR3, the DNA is TGTGCCAGCAGCTTAAGGGGAGCGAACGGGGAGCTGTTTTTT. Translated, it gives CASSLRGANGELFF.

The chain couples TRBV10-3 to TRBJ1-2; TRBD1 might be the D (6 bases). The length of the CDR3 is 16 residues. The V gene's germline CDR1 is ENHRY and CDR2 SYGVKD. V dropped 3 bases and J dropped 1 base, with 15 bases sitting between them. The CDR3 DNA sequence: TGTGCCATCAGTGACCCGACAGGAGCCCTTAACTATGGCTACACCTTC. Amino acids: CAISDPTGALNYGYTF.

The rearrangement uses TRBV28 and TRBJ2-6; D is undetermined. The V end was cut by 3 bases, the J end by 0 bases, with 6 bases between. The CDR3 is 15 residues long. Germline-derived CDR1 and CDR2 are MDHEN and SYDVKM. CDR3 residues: CASSFSGSGANVLTF. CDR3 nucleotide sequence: TGTGCCAGCAGTTTCAGTGGCTCTGGGGCCAACGTCCTGACTTTC.

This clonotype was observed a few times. CDR3 protein: CASSLAADSGREQYF. CDR3 DNA: TGTGCCAGCAGCTTAGCTGCGGACTCCGGCCGGGAGCAGTACTTC. The genes are TRBV7-2 and TRBJ2-7, with TRBD2 as a possible D gene (5 bases). The CDR3 is 15 residues long. CDR1 SGHTA and CDR2 FQGNSA come from the germline V gene. The V end lost 0 bases, the J end lost 7 bases, and 16 bases lay between the germline ends. The full variable domain, completed using reference TRBV7-2 and TRBJ2-7, is GAGVSQSPSNKVTEKGKDVELRCDPISGHTALYWYRQSLGQGLEFLIYFQGNSAPDKSGLPSDRFSAERTGGSVSTLTIQRTQQEDSAVYLCASSLAADSGREQYFGPGTRLTVT.

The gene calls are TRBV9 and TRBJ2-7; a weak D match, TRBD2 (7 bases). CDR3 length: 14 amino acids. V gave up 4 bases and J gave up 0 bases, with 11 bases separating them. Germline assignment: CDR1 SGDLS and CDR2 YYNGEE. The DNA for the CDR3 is TGTGCCAGCAGCAAGGGGGGGGCCTCCTACGAGCAGTACTTC. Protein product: CASSKGGASYEQYF.

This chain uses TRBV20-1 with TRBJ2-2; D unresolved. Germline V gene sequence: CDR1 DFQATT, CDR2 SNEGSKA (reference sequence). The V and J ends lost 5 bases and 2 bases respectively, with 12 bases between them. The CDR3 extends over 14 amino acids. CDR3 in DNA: TGCAGTGCTCCTACCCGGGCAAACACCGGGGAGCTGTTTTTT. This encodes CSAPTRANTGELFF.

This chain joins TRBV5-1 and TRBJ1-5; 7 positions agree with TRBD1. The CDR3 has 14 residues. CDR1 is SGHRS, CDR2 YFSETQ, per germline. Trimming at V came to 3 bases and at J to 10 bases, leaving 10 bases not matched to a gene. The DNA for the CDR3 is TGCGCCAGCAGCTACAGGGGTGGGGAGTCCCCCCAGCATTTT. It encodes CASSYRGGESPQHF.

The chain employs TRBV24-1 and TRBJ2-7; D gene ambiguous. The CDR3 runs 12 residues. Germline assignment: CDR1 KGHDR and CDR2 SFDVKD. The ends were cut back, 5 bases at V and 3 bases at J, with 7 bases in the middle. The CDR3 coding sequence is TGTGCCACCAGTGGTCCCTGCTACGAGCAGTACTTC. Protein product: CATSGPCYEQYF.

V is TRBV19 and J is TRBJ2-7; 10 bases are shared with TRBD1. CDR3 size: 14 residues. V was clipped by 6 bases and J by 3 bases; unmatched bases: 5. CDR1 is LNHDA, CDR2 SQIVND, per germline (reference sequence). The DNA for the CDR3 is TGTGCCAGTAGCGACCGGGACAGGGGCTACGAGCAGTACTTC. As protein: CASSDRDRGYEQYF.

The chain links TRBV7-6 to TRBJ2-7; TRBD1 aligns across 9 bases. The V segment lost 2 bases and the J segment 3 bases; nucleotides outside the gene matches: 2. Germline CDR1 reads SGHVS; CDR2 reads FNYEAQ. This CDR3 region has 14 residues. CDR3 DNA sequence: TGTGCCAGCAGCTTAACGACAGGGGGCTACGAGCAGTACTTC. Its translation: CASSLTTGGYEQYF. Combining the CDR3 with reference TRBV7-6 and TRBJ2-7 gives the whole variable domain GAGVSQSPRYKVTKRGQDVALRCDPISGHVSLYWYRQALGQGPEFLTYFNYEAQQDKSGLPNDRFSAERPEGSISTLTIQRTEQRDSAMYRCASSLTTGGYEQYFGPGTRLTVT.

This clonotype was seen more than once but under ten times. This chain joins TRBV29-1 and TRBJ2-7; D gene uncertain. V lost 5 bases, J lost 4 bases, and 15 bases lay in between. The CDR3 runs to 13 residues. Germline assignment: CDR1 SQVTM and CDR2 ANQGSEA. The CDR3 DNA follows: TGCAGCGTTCTGGGCCGGAAGGAATACGAGCAGTACTTC. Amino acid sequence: CSVLGRKEYEQYF.

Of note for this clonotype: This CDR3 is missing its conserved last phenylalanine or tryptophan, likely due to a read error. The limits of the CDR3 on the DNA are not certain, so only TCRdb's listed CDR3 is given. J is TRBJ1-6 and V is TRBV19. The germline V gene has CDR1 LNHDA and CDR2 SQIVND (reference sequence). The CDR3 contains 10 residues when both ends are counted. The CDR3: CASSISHYYS.